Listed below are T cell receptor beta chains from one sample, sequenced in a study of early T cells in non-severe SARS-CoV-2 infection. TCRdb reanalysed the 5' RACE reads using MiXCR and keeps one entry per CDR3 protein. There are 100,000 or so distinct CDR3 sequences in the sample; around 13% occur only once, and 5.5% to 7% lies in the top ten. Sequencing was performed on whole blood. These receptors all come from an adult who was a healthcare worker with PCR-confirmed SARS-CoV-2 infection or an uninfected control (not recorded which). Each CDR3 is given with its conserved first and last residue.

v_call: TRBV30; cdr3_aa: CAWREGASNQPQHF
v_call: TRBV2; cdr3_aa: CASREQETQYF
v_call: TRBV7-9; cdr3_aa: CASSLVVSEFEQYF
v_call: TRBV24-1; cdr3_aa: CATSEAGHHPPPLHF
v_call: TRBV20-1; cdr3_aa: CSARLAGRSGANVLTF
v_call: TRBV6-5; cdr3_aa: CASSYSQGLGTEAFF
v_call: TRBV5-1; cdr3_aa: CASSLVTGGKSEQFF
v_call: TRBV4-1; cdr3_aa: CASRARGEQFF
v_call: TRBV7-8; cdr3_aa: CASSSARRETQYF
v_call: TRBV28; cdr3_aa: CASSLYQGYSPLHF
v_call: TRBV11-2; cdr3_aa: CASSFARVLRNEQYF
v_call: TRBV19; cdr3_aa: CASSIPSGRAAEQFF
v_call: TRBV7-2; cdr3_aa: CASSLEWRALGGYTF
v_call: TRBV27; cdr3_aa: CARRTGKTNYGYTF
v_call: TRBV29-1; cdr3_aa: CSVGQGGNEQFF
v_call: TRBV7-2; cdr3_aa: CASSSRQGAGEKLFF
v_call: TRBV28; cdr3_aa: CASSFRDTQYF
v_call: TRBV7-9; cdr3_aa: CASSEGLAGTYEQYF
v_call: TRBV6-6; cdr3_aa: CASSPNTGETQYF
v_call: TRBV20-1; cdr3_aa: CSAKGLADYEQYF
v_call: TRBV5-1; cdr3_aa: CASRLAGGPDNEQFF
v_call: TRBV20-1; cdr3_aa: CSGFGEWGTEAFF
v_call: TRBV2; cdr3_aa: CASKGTSYNEQFF
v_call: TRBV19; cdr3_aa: CASSRTSGRTSYNEQFF
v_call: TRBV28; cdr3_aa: CASSSLAHTDTQYF
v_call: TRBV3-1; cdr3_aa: CASSGVGGHTDTQYF
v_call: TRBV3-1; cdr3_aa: CASSQTTSGIKNIQYF